This T cell receptor (beta chain) emerged from a study of blood T cell repertoires in COVID-19. Study context: Whether acute or convalescent, the COVID-19 samples came from the United States, Italy and Spain. PBMCs, B-cell-depleted T cells, or T cells provided the cDNA or gDNA that made up the material.

Clones were read by immunoSEQ multiplex PCR, and TCRdb kept only the in-frame ones, dropping some. The data show about 130,000 clones, about 80% seen once. The sequencing input was peripheral blood. This TCR came from a woman between 55 and 75 years old with acute or convalescent COVID-19.

The DNA for the CDR3 is TGTGCCAGCAGTTGGGCCGGGACAGGAGAGTCACCCCTCCACTTT. This sequence encodes CASSWAGTGESPLHF. The chain joins TRBV27 to TRBJ1-6; TRBD1 matches at 8 bases. CDR3 length: 15 amino acids. The trim removed 4 bases at V and 10 bases at J, leaving 9 bases unmatched. Germline V lookup: CDR1 MNHEY, CDR2 SMNVEV (reference sequence).